Listed below are T cell receptor beta chains from one sample, sequenced in a study of blood T cell repertoires in COVID-19. Clones were read by immunoSEQ multiplex PCR, and TCRdb kept only the in-frame ones, dropping some. There are around 220,000 clones in the sample; around 90% occur only once, and over 6% lies in the top ten. Sequencing was done on a sample of PBMCs or T cells enriched from blood (not recorded which). The receptors derive from a woman in her 30s with acute COVID-19. Each CDR3 is given with its conserved first and last residue. A D gene is named only where the DNA matches it firmly. Only some rows state a clone size, as once, few, many or a class for expanded clones.

DNA,CDR3,V,D,size,J
TGTGCTAGTGGTTTGCCCGACAACAATGAGCAGTTCTTC,CASGLPDNNEQFF,TRBV12-5,-,-,TRBJ2-1
TGTGCCAGCAGTGGAGGGCAACCACAAGAGACCCAGTACTTC,CASSGGQPQETQYF,TRBV2,-,-,TRBJ2-5
TGTGCCAGTAGCATAGGTTCTAGCGGCTACGAGCAGTACTTC,CASSIGSSGYEQYF,TRBV19,TRBD2,-,TRBJ2-7
TGCAGTGCTAGTTCCGGACCGGGACAGGCATATGAAGCTTTCTTT,CSASSGPGQAYEAFF,TRBV20-1,TRBD1,-,TRBJ1-1
TGTGCCAGCAATCGGGGGGCGAGAGAAAAACTGTTTTTT,CASNRGAREKLFF,TRBV12-3/TRBV12-4,-,-,TRBJ1-4
TGTGCCAGTAGTGTCGGGACAGCAGAAGCTTTCTTT,CASSVGTAEAFF,TRBV19,TRBD1,-,TRBJ1-1
TGTGCCAGTAGTCCGAACGGACTAGCGGGAACCCCCTCCCACGAGCAGTACTTC,CASSPNGLAGTPSHEQYF,TRBV19,TRBD2,-,TRBJ2-7
TGTGCCAGCAGGGGGGGGTTGGGCTCCTACGAGCAGTACTTC,CASRGGLGSYEQYF,TRBV28,TRBD2,-,TRBJ2-7
TGTGCCAGCAGCTTAGTCGGGGGGGCCAAAAACATTCAGTACTTC,CASSLVGGAKNIQYF,TRBV11-2,TRBD2,-,TRBJ2-4
TGTGCCAGCAGCGACCACCCCGGCGGGCCTAGCACAGATACGCAGTATTTT,CASSDHPGGPSTDTQYF,TRBV9,-,-,TRBJ2-3
TGTGCCACCAGTGCCCCGGCTGGGACTAGCTTGCTCGATGAGCAGTTCTTC,CATSAPAGTSLLDEQFF,TRBV24-1,TRBD2,once,TRBJ2-1
TGTGCCAGTAGTACCCATCTAGGACCCCAGCATTTT,CASSTHLGPQHF,TRBV19,-,-,TRBJ1-5
TGCGCCAGCAGCTTGGATCCTGCAGAAGCGGGTTCACCCCTCCACTTT,CASSLDPAEAGSPLHF,TRBV5-1,-,-,TRBJ1-6
TGCGCCAGCAGCGGGGTAACAGGGAGCTATGGCTACACCTTC,CASSGVTGSYGYTF,TRBV5-1,-,few,TRBJ1-2
TGTGCCAGCAGCCCAGGGACAGGGGACGAGCAGTACTTC,CASSPGTGDEQYF,TRBV7-6,TRBD1,-,TRBJ2-7
TGTGCCAGCAGTGAGGAGGGACAGGGGGCCGGCGGGGAGCTGTTTTTT,CASSEEGQGAGGELFF,TRBV2,TRBD1,-,TRBJ2-2
TGTGCCAGCAGTTCTTTGTCCGGGACAGCCTACGAGCAGTACTTC,CASSSLSGTAYEQYF,TRBV28,TRBD1,-,TRBJ2-7
TGTGCCAGCAGGAAGGACAGGTACTACAATGAGCAGTTCTTC,CASRKDRYYNEQFF,TRBV28,TRBD1,once,TRBJ2-1
TGTGCCAGCAGTTACCCAACGGCCGGACTGACAACCTACGAGCAGTACTTC,CASSYPTAGLTTYEQYF,TRBV6-2/TRBV6-3,-,-,TRBJ2-7
TGTGCCAGCAGTTACCGCGGGCAGGGGGCGGCAGCTTTCTTT,CASSYRGQGAAAFF,TRBV6-5,TRBD1,once,TRBJ1-1
TGTGCCAGTAGTATAGCAGGGCTGGCTGAAGCTTTCTTT,CASSIAGLAEAFF,TRBV19,-,-,TRBJ1-1